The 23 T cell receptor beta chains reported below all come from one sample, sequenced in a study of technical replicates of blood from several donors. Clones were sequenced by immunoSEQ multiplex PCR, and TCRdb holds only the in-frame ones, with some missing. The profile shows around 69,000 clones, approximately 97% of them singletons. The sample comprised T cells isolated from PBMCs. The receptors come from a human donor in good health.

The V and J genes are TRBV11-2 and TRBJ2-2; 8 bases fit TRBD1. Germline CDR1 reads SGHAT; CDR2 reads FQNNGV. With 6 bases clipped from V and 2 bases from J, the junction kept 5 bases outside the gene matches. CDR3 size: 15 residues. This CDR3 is CASSSDRGNTGELFF. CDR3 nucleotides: TGTGCCAGCAGTTCCGACAGGGGAAACACCGGGGAGCTGTTTTTT.

The DNA for the CDR3 is TGCGCCAGCAGCCAAGGTCCGTACGAGCAGTACTTC. Translation gives CASSQGPYEQYF. This chain connects TRBV4-1 to TRBJ2-7; no firm D call. Trimming stripped 1 base from V and 4 bases from J, with 5 bases between. Germline V gene data show CDR1 as MGHRA and CDR2 as YSYEKL. CDR3 length: 12 amino acids.

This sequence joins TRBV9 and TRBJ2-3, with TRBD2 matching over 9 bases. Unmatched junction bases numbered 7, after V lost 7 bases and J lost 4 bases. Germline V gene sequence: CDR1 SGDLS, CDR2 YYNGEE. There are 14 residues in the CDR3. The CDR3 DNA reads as TGTGCCAGCGATTCTAGCGGGAACTCAGATACGCAGTATTTT. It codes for CASDSSGNSDTQYF.

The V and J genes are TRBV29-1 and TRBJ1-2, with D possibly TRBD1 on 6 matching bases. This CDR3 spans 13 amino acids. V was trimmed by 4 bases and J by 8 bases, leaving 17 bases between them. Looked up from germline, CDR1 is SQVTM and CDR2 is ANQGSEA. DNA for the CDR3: TGCAGCGTTGGGCAGAGGGGGACGGGCGGCTACACCTTC. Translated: CSVGQRGTGGYTF.

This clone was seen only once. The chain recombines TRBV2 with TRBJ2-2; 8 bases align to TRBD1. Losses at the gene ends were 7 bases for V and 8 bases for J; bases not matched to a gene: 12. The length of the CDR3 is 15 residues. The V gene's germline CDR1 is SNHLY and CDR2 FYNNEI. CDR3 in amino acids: CASKGDRTPFGELFF. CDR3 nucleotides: TGTGCCAGCAAGGGGGACAGGACGCCGTTTGGGGAGCTGTTTTTT.

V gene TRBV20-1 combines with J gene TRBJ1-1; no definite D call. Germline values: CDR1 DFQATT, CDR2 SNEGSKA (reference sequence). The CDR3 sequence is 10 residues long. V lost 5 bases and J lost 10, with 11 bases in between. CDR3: CSALERIAFF. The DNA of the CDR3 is TGCAGTGCTTTAGAGAGGATAGCTTTCTTT.

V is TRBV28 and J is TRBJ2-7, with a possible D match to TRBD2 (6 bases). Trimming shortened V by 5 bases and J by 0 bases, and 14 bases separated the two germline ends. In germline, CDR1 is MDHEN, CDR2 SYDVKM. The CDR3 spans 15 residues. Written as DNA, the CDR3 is TGTGCCAGCAGTCCCTTAGCGGTAAGCTCCTACGAGCAGTACTTC. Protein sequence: CASSPLAVSSYEQYF.

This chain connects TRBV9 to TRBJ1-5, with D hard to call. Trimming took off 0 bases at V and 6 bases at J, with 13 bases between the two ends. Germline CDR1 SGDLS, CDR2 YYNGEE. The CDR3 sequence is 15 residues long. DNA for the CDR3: TGTGCCAGCAGCGTAGACCCGGGAGGGATTCAGCCCCAGCATTTT. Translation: CASSVDPGGIQPQHF.

The CDR3 DNA follows: TGTGCCAACCCAAAGACACCCAGCTCCTACAATGAGCAGTTCTTC. It specifies CANPKTPSSYNEQFF. The rearrangement joins TRBV6-4 to TRBJ2-1; D remains unclear. The CDR3 sequence is 15 residues long. V dropped 10 bases and J dropped 0 bases, with 16 bases sitting between them. Germline CDR1 and CDR2: MRHNA and SNTAGT.

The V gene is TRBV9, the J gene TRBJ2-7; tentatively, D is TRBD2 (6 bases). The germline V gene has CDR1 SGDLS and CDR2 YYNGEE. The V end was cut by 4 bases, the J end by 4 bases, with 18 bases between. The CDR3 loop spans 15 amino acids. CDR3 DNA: TGTGCCAGCAGCCCACGCGGGGTTGTCGGATACGAGCAGTACTTC. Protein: CASSPRGVVGYEQYF.

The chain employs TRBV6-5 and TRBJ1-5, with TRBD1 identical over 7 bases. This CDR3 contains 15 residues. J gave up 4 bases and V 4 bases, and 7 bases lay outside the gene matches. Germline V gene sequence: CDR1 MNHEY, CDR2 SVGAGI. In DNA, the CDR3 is TGTGCCAGCAGTTCAGCATCGGGACAGAATCAGCCCCAGCATTTT. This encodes CASSSASGQNQPQHF.

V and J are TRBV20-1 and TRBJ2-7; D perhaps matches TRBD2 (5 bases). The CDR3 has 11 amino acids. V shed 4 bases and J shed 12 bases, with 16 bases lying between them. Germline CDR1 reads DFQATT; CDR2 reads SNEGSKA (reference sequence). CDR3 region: CSATASRRRYF. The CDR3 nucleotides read TGCAGTGCTACGGCTAGCCGAAGGAGGTACTTC.

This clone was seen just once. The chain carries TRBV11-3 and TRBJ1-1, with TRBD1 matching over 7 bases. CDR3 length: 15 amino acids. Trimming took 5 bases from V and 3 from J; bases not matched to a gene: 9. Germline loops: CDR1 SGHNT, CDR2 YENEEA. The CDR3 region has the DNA TGTGCCAGCAGCCCGAGACAGGGACGGGACACTGAAGCTTTCTTT. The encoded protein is CASSPRQGRDTEAFF. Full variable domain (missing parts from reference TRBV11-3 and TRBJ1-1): EAGVVQSPRYKIIEKKQPVAFWCNPISGHNTLYWYLQNLGQGPELLIRYENEEAVDDSQLPKDRFSAERLKGVDSTLKIQPAELGDSAVYLCASSPRQGRDTEAFFGQGTRLTVV.

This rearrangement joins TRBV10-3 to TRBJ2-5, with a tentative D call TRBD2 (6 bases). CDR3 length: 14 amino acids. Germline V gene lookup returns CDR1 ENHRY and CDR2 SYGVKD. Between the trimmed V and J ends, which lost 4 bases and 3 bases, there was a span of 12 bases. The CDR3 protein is CAISVGGAEETQYF. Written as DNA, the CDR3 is TGTGCCATCAGTGTGGGCGGGGCCGAAGAGACCCAGTACTTC.

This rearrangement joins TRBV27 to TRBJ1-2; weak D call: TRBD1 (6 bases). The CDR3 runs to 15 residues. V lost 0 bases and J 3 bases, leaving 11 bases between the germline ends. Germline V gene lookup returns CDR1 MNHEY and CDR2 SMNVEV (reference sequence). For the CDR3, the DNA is TGTGCCAGCAGTTTATCTCCAGGGGCCGACTATGGCTACACCTTC. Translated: CASSLSPGADYGYTF.

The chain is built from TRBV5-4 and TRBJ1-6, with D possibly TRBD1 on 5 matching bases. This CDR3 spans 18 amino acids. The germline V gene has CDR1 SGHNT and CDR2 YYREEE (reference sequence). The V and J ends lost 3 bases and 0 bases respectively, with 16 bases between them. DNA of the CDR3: TGTGCCAGCAGCTACGGGGGAGTCTATAGCTCCTATAATTCACCCCTCCACTTT. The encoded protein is CASSYGGVYSSYNSPLHF.

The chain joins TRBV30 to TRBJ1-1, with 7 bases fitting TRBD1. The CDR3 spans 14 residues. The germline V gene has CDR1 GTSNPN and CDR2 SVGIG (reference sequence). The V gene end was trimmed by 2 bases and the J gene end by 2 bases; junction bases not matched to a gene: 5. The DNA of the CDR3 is TGTGCCTGGAGTAGACCAGGGGGTAACACTGAAGCTTTCTTT. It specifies CAWSRPGGNTEAFF.

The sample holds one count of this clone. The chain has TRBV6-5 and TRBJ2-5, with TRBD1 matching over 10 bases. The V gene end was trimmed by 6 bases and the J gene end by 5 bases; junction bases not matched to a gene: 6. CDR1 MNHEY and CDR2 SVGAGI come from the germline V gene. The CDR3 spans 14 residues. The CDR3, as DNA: TGTGCCAGCAGCCCGGGACAGGGGTGGGAGACCCAGTACTTC. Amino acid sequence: CASSPGQGWETQYF.

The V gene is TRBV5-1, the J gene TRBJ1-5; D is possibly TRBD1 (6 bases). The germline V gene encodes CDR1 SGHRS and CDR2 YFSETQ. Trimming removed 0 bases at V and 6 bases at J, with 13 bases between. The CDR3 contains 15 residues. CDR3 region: CASSLDPGVSQPQHF. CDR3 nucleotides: TGCGCCAGCAGCTTGGACCCAGGGGTCAGTCAGCCCCAGCATTTT.

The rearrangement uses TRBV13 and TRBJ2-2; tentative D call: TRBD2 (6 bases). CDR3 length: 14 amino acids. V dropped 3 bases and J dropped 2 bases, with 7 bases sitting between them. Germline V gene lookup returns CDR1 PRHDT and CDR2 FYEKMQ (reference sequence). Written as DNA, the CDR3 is TGTGCCAGCAGCTTCGGGACTAACACCGGGGAGCTGTTTTTT. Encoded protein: CASSFGTNTGELFF.

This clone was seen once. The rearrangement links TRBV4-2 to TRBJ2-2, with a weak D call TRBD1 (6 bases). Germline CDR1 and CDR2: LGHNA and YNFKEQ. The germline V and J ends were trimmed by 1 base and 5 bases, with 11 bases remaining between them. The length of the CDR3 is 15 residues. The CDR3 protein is CASSQGYRDTGELFF. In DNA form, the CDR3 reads TGTGCCAGCAGCCAAGGGTACAGGGATACCGGGGAGCTGTTTTTT.

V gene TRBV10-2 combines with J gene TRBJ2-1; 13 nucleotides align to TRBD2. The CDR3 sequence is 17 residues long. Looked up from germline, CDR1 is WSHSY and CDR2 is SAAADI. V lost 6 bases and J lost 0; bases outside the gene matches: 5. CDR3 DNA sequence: TGCGCCAGCAGGGGACTAGCGGGGACCAGCTCCTACAATGAGCAGTTCTTC. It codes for CASRGLAGTSSYNEQFF.

CDR3 amino acids: CASTPTRGSGANVLTF. As DNA, the CDR3 is TGTGCCAGCACCCCCACCCGCGGCTCTGGGGCCAACGTCCTGACTTTC. V and J are TRBV27 and TRBJ2-6; D is undetermined. This CDR3 region has 16 residues. V lost 7 bases and J 0 bases, leaving 13 bases between the germline ends. Germline V gives CDR1 MNHEY, CDR2 SMNVEV (reference sequence).